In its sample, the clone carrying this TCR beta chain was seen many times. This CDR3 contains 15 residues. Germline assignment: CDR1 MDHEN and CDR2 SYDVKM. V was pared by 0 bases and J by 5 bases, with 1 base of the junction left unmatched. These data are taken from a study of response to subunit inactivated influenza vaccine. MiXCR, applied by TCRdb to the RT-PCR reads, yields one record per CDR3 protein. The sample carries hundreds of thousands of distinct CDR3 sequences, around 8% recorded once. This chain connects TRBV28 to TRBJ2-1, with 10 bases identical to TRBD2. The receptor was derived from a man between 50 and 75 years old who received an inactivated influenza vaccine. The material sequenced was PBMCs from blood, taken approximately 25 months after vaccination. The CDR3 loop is CASSLWLAGDNEQFF. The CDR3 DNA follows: TGTGCCAGCAGTTTATGGCTAGCGGGGGACAATGAGCAGTTCTTC.